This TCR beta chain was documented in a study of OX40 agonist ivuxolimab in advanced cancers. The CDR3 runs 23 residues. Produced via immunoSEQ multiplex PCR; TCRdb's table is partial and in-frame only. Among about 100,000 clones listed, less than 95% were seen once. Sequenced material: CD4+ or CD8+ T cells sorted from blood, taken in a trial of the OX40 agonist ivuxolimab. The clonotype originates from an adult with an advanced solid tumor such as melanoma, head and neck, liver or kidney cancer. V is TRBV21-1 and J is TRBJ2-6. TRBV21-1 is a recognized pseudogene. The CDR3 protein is CAILWGSCGSLTDFISGANVLTF. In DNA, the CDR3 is TGTGCCATCCTCTGGGGCTCGTGTGGGAGTTTGACAGATTTTATCTCTGGGGCCAACGTCCTGACTTTC.